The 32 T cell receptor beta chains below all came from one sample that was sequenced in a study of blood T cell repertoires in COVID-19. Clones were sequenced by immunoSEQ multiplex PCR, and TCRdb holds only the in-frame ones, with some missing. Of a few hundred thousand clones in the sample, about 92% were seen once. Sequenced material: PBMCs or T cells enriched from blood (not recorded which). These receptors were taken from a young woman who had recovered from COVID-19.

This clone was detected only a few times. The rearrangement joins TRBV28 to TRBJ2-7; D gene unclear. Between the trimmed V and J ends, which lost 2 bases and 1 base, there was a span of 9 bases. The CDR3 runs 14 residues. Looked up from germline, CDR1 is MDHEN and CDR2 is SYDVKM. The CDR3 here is CASSLVGGSYEQYF. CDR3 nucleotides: TGTGCCAGCAGTTTAGTCGGCGGTTCCTACGAGCAGTACTTC.

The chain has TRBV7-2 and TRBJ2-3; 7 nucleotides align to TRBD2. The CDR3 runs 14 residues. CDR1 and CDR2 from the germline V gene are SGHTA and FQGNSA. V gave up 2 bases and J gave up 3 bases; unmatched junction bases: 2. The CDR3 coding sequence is TGTGCCAGCAGCTTAAGCGGGATTACAGATACGCAGTATTTT. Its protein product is CASSLSGITDTQYF.

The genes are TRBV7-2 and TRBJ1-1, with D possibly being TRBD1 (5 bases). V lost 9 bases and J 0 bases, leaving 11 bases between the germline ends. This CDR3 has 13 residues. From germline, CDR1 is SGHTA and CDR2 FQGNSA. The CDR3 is CASHTGVNTEAFF. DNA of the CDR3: TGTGCCAGTCATACGGGGGTGAACACTGAAGCTTTCTTT.

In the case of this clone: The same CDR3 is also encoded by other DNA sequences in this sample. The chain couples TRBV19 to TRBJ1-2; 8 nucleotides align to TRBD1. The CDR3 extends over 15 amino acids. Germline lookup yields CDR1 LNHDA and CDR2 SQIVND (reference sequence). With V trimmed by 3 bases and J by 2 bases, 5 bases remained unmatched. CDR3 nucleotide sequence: TGTGCCAGTAGTATCGGACAGGGACTAAACTATGGCTACACCTTC. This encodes CASSIGQGLNYGYTF.

CDR3 residues: CVATGTGGGKLFF. In nucleotides, the CDR3 is TGTGTGGCAACCGGGACAGGCGGCGGAAAACTGTTTTTT. The rearrangement uses TRBV2 and TRBJ1-4; 8 bases line up with TRBD1. Per the germline V gene, CDR1 is SNHLY and CDR2 is FYNNEI. This CDR3 spans 13 amino acids. The whole variable domain, filled in from reference TRBV2 and TRBJ1-4, reads EPEVTQTPSHQVTQMGQEVILRCVPISNHLYFYWYRQILGQKVEFLVSFYNNEISEKSEIFDDQFSVERPDGSNFTLKIRSTKLEDSAMYFCVATGTGGGKLFFGSGTQLSVL.

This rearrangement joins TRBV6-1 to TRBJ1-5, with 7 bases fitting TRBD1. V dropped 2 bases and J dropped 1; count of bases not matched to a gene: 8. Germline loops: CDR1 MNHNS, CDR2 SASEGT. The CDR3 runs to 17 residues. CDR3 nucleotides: TGTGCCAGCAGTGAAACCCAGATGACAGGGAGCAATCAGCCCCAGCATTTT. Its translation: CASSETQMTGSNQPQHF.

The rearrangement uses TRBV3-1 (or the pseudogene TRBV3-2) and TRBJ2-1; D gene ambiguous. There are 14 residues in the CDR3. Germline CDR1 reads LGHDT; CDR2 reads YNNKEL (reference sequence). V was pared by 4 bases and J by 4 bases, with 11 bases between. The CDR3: CASSPQAGYNEQFF. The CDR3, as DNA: TGTGCCAGCAGCCCGCAGGCCGGATACAATGAGCAGTTCTTC.

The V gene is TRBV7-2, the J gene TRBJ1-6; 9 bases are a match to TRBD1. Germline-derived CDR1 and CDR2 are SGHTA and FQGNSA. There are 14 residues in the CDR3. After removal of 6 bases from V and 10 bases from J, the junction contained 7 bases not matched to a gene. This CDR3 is CASRHRDRASPLHF. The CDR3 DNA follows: TGTGCCAGCAGACACCGGGACAGGGCATCACCCCTCCACTTT. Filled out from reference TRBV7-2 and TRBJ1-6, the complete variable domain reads GAGVSQSPSNKVTEKGKDVELRCDPISGHTALYWYRQSLGQGLEFLIYFQGNSAPDKSGLPSDRFSAERTGGSVSTLTIQRTQQEDSAVYLCASRHRDRASPLHFGNGTRLTVT.

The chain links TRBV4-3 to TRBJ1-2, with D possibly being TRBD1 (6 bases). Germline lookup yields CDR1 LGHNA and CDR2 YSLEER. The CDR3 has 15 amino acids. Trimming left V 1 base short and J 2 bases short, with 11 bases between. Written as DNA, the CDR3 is TGCGCCAGCAGCCAAGCTACAGGGCTGAACTATGGCTACACCTTC. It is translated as CASSQATGLNYGYTF.

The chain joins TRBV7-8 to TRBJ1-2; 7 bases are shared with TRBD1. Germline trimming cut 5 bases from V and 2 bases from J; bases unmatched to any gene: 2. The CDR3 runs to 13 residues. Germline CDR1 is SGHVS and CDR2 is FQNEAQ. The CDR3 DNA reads TGTGCCAGCAGCATACAGGGGAACTATGGCTACACCTTC. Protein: CASSIQGNYGYTF.

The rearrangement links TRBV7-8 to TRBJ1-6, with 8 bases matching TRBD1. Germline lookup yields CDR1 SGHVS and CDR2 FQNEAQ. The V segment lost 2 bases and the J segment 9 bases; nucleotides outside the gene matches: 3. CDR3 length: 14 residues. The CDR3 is CASSLQGASSPLHF. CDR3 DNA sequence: TGTGCCAGCAGCTTACAGGGGGCGAGTTCACCCCTCCACTTT.

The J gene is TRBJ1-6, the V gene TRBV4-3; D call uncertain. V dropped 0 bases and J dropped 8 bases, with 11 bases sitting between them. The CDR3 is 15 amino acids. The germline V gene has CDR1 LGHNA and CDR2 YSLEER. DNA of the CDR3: TGCGCCAGCAGCCAAGATCGGTACGGGGATTCACCCCTCCACTTT. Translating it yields CASSQDRYGDSPLHF.

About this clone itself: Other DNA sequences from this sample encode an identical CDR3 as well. The CDR3 reads CASSVAGGGGYEQYF. In nucleotides, the CDR3 is TGTGCCAGCAGCGTAGCTGGGGGCGGTGGCTACGAGCAGTACTTC. The chain recombines TRBV9 with TRBJ2-7, with a tentative D call TRBD1 (6 bases). In germline, CDR1 is SGDLS, CDR2 YYNGEE. The CDR3 is 15 residues long. Trimming cost V 0 bases and J 3 bases, with 13 bases left between them.

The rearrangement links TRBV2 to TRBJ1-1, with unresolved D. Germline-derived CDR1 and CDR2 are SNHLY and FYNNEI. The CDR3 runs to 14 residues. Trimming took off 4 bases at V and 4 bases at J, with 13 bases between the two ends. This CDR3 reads CASSGGGRATEAFF. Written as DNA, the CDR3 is TGTGCCAGCAGTGGCGGCGGGAGGGCCACTGAAGCTTTCTTT. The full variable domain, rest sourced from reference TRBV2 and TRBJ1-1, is EPEVTQTPSHQVTQMGQEVILRCVPISNHLYFYWYRQILGQKVEFLVSFYNNEISEKSEIFDDQFSVERPDGSNFTLKIRSTKLEDSAMYFCASSGGGRATEAFFGQGTRLTVV.

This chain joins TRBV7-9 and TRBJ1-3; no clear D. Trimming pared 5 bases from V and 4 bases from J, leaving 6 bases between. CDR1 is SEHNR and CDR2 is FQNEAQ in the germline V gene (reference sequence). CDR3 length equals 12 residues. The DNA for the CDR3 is TGTGCCAGCAGCCGGGAGGGAAACACCATATATTTT. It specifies CASSREGNTIYF.

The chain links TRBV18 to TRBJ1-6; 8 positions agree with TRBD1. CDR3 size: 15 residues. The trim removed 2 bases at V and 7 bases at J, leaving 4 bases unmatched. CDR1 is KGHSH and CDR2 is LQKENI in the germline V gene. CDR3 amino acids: CASSPTGTGNSPLHF. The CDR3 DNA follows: TGTGCCAGCTCACCAACCGGGACAGGAAATTCACCCCTCCACTTT.

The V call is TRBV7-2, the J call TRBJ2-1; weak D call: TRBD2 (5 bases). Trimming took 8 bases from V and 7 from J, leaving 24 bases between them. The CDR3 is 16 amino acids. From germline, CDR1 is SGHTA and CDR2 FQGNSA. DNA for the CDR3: TGTGCCAGCCGACCCCTGGCTGGGAGTCTTGTAAATGAGCAGTTCTTC. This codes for CASRPLAGSLVNEQFF. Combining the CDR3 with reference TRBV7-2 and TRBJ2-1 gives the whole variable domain GAGVSQSPSNKVTEKGKDVELRCDPISGHTALYWYRQSLGQGLEFLIYFQGNSAPDKSGLPSDRFSAERTGGSVSTLTIQRTQQEDSAVYLCASRPLAGSLVNEQFFGPGTRLTVL.

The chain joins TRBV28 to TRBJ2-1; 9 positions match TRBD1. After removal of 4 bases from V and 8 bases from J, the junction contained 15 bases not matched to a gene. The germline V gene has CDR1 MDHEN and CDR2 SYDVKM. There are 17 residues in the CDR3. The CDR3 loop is CASSSSITGTGIDEQFF. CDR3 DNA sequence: TGTGCCAGCAGTTCCTCTATCACCGGGACAGGGATAGATGAGCAGTTCTTC.

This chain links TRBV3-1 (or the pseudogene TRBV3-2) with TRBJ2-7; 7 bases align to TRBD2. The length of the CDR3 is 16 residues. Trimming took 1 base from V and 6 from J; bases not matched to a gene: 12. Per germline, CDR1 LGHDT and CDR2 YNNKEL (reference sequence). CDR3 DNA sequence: TGTGCCAGCAGCCAAGTGGTGGCTAGCGGAATCGGCGAGCAGTACTTC. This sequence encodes CASSQVVASGIGEQYF.

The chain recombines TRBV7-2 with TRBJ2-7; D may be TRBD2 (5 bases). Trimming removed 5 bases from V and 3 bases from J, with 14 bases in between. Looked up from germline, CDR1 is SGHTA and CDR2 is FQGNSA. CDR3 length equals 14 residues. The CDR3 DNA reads TGTGCCAGCAGCCAAGCGGCGGACCTCTACGAGCAGTACTTC. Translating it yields CASSQAADLYEQYF.

The CDR3 DNA is TGCGCCAGCAGTGAAACTAGCGGGACTGAGCAGTTCTTC. This translates into CASSETSGTEQFF. This chain uses TRBV10-2 with TRBJ2-1; 10 bases are a match to TRBD2. The trim removed 3 bases at V and 9 bases at J, leaving 2 bases unmatched. Germline V gene data show CDR1 as WSHSY and CDR2 as SAAADI. This CDR3 comprises 13 residues.

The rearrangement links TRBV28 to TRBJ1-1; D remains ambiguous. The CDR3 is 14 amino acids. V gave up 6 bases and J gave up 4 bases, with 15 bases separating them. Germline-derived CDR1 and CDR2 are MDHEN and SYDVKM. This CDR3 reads CASREGPVGTEAFF. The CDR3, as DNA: TGTGCCAGCAGAGAGGGTCCGGTGGGCACTGAAGCTTTCTTT.

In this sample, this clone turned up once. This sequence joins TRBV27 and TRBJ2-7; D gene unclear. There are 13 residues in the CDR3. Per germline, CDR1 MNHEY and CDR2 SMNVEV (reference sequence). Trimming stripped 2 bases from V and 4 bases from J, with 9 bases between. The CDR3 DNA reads TGTGCCAGCAGTTTACGACTCCAATACGAGCAGTACTTC. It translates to CASSLRLQYEQYF.

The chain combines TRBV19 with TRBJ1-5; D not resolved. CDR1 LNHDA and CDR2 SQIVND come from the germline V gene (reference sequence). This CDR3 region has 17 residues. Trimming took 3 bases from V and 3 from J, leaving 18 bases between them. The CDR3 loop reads CASSMGVGQDPNQPQHF. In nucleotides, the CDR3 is TGTGCCAGTAGTATGGGCGTTGGGCAGGATCCCAATCAGCCCCAGCATTTT.

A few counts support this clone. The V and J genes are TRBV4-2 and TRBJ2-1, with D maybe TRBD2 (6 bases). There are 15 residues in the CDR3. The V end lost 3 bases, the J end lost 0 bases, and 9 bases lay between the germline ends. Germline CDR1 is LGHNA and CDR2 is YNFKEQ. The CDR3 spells CASSQGTYSYNEQFF. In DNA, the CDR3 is TGTGCCAGCAGCCAGGGGACTTACTCCTACAATGAGCAGTTCTTC.

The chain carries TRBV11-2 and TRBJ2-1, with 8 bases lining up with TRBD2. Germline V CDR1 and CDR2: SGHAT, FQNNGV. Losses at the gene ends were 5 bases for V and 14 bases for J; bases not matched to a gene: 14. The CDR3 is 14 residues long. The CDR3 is CASSPGTSWERKFF. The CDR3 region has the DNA TGTGCCAGCAGCCCCGGGACTAGTTGGGAGCGGAAGTTCTTC.

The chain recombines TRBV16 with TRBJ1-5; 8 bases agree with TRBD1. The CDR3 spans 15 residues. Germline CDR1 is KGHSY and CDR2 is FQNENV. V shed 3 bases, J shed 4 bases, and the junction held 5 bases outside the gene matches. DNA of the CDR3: TGTGCCAGCAGCCACGGCCAGGGGGCGAATCAGCCCCAGCATTTT. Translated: CASSHGQGANQPQHF.

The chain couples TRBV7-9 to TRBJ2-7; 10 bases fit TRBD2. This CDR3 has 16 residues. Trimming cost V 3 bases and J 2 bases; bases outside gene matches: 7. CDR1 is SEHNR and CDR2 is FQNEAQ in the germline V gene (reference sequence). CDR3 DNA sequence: TGTGCCAGCAGCTTGGGGCTAGCGGGAGAACCCTACGAGCAGTACTTC. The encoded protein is CASSLGLAGEPYEQYF.

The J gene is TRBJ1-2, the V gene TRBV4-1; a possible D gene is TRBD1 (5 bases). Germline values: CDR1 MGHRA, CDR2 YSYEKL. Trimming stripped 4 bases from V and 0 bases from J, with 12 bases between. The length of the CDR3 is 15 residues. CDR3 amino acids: CASSLGTGANYGYTF. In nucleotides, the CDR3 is TGCGCCAGCAGCCTAGGGACGGGAGCTAACTATGGCTACACCTTC.

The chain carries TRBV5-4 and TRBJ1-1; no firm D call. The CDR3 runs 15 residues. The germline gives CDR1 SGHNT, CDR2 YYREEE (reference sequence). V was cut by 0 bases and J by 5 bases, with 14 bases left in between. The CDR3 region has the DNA TGTGCCAGCAGCTTGGACAGCCGCGCACAAACTGAAGCTTTCTTT. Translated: CASSLDSRAQTEAFF. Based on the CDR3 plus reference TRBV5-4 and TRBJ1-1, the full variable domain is ETGVTQSPTHLIKTRGQQVTLRCSSQSGHNTVSWYQQALGQGPQFIFQYYREEENGRGNFPPRFSGLQFPNYSSELNVNALELDDSALYLCASSLDSRAQTEAFFGQGTRLTVV.

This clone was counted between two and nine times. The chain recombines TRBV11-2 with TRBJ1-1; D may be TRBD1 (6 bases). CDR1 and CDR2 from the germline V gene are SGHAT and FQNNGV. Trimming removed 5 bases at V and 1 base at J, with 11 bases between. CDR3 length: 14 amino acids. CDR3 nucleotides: TGTGCCAGCAGCCCGATGGGGGCGAACACTGAAGCTTTCTTT. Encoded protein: CASSPMGANTEAFF. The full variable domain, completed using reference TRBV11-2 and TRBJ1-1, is EAGVAQSPRYKIIEKRQSVAFWCNPISGHATLYWYQQILGQGPKLLIQFQNNGVVDDSQLPKDRFSAERLKGVDSTLKIQPAKLEDSAVYLCASSPMGANTEAFFGQGTRLTVV.

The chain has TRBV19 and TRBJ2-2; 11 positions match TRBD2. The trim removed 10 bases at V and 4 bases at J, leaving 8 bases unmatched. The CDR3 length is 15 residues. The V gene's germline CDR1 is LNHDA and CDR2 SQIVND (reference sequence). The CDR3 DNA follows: TGTGCCACCAAGGGACTAGCGGTTATCACCGGGGAGCTGTTTTTT. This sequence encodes CATKGLAVITGELFF.